The clone carrying this T cell receptor beta chain was observed many times. Naive CD8 T cells underwent sorting with the CD8+CD4-CCR7+CD45RA+ definition. This entry is derived from a study of molecular identifiers for immune sequencing clone quantification. TCRdb itself ran the PCR reads through MiXCR, one entry per CDR3 protein. Among around 470,000 distinct CDR3 sequences, roughly a fifth were seen once, and the ten largest hold approximately 0.8%. The sample consisted of naive CD8+ T cells from blood, with Jurkat cell RNA spiked in. Specified subset: FACS-sorted CD8+CD4-CCR7+CD45RA+ naive T cells. The receptor was isolated from a human donor in good health. Some libraries in this study had Jurkat cell RNA spiked in.

The CDR3: CSARTGPRRYF. CDR3 bases: TGCAGTGCTAGGACGGGACCCCGTAGGTATTTT. V and J are TRBV20-1 and TRBJ2-3; D is tentatively TRBD1 or TRBD2 (5 bases each). The germline V gene encodes CDR1 DFQATT and CDR2 SNEGSKA (reference sequence). V dropped 3 bases and J dropped 14 bases, with 15 bases sitting between them. The CDR3 covers 11 residues.